Listed below are T cell receptor beta chains from one sample, sequenced in a study of cytotoxic CD8 clonotypes in ibrutinib-treated CLL. The table came from immunoSEQ multiplex PCR; TCRdb's copy has only in-frame clones and leaves some out. The sample shows roughly 200,000 clones, over 60% of them seen only once. The source was PBMCs, collected after 24 months of ibrutinib treatment. The origin of the receptors is a human donor with chronic lymphocytic leukemia. The CDR3 runs from the conserved cysteine through the conserved F or W. A D gene is named only where the DNA matches it firmly. Not every row has a clone size; where given, it reads once, few, many or a size class.

CDR3 DNA,CDR3 protein,J gene,clone size,V gene,D gene
TGCGCCAGCAGTCAAGCCCCATCCCAGCGTCTTCAACGGTGGAACACTGAAGCTTTCTTT,CASSQAPSQRLQRWNTEAFF,TRBJ1-1,.,TRBV23-1,.
TGCGCCAGCAGCTTTAGGGTAGATCGGCAAAGCACAGATACGCAGTATTTT,CASSFRVDRQSTDTQYF,TRBJ2-3,once,TRBV5-1,.
TGTGCCAGCAGCCAGGACCGCGACACCCGAAACACCATATATTTT,CASSQDRDTRNTIYF,TRBJ1-3,.,TRBV4-2,.
TGTGCCTGGAGTGTTATCGAGACCCAGTACTTC,CAWSVIETQYF,TRBJ2-5,few,TRBV30,.
TGCAGCGGCAACACAGGATTCACAGATACGCAGTATTTT,CSGNTGFTDTQYF,TRBJ2-3,.,TRBV29-1,.
TGCGCCAGCAGCGTCGGGATATCTGGCTCTGGAAACACCATATATTTT,CASSVGISGSGNTIYF,TRBJ1-3,.,TRBV5-1,.
TGTGCCAGCAGTATGGAAGAGCACGGGGAGCTGTTTTTT,CASSMEEHGELFF,TRBJ2-2,.,TRBV6-4,.
TGCAGCGTTGTCACAGATAGCAATCAGCCCCAGCATTTT,CSVVTDSNQPQHF,TRBJ1-5,.,TRBV29-1,.
TGCGCCAGCAGCTTGGCCCAGGACTCCTACGAGCAGTACTTC,CASSLAQDSYEQYF,TRBJ2-7,.,TRBV5-1,.
TGTGCCAGCAGCTTAGATCGAGGACTTAATGGCTACACCTTC,CASSLDRGLNGYTF,TRBJ1-2,.,TRBV11-2,.
TGTGCCAGCAGTCCCCGGGACAGTTACTCTGGGGCCAACGTCCTGACTTTC,CASSPRDSYSGANVLTF,TRBJ2-6,.,TRBV27,TRBD1